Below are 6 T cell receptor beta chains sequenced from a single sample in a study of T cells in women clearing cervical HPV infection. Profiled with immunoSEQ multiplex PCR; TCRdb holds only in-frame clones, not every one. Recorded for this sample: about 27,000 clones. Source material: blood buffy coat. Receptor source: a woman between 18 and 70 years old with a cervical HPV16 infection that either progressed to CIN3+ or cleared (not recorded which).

The covered CDR3 bases are TGTGCCAGCAGCGTGACAGCCTCGAATTCACCC. It yields the protein CASSVTASNSP. The full CDR3 reads CASSVTASNSPLHF. The chain links TRBV5-6 to TRBJ1-6; possible D gene TRBD1, 5 bases. The read terminates 3 residues before the CDR3 end, so the remaining end is supplied by the germline J gene. V was pared by 4 bases and J by 7 bases, with 12 bases between. There are 14 residues in the CDR3. Per germline, CDR1 SGHDT and CDR2 YYEEEE.

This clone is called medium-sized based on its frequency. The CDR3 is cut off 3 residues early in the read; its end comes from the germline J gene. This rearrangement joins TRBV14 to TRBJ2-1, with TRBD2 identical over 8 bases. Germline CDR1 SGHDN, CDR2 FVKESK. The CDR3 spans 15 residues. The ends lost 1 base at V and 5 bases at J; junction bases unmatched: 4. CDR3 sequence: CASSQASGPHNEQFF. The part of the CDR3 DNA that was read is TGTGCCAGCAGCCAAGCTAGCGGGCCGCACAATGAG.

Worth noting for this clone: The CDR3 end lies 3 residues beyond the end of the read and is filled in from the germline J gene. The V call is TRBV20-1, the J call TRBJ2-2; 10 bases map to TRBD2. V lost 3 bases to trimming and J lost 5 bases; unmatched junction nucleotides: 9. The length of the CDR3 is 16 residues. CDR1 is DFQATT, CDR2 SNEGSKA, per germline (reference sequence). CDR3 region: CSASNPSGGETGELFF. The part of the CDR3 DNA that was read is TGCAGTGCTAGTAACCCTAGCGGGGGCGAAACCGGGGAG.

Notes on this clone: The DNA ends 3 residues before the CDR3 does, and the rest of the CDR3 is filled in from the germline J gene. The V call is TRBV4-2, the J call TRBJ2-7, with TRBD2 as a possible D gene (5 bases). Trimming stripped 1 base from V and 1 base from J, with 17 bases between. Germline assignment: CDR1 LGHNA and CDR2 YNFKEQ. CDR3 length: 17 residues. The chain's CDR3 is CASSQGERLAGSYEQYF. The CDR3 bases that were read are TGTGCCAGCAGCCAAGGGGAGCGGCTAGCTGGGTCCTACGAG.

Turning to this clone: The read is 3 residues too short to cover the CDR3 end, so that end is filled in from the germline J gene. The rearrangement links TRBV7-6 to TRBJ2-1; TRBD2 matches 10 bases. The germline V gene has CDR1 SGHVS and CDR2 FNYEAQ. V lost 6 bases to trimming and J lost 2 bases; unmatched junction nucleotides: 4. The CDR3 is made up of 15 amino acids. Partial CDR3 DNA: TGTGCCAGCAGGAGGACTAGCGGTCCCTACAATGAG. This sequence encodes CASRRTSGPYNE. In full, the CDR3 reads CASRRTSGPYNEQFF. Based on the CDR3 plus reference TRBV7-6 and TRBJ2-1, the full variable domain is GAGVSQSPRYKVTKRGQDVALRCDPISGHVSLYWYRQALGQGPEFLTYFNYEAQQDKSGLPNDRFSAERPEGSISTLTIQRTEQRDSAMYRCASRRTSGPYNEQFFGPGTRLTVL.

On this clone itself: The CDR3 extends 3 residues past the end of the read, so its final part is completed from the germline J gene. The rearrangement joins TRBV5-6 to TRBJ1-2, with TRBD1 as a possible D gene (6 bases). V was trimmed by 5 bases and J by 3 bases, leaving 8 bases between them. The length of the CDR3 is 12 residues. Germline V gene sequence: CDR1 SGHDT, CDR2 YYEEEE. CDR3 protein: CASSRTDYGYTF. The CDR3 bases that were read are TGTGCCAGCAGTCGGACAGACTATGGC.